A few counts support the clone carrying this T cell receptor beta chain. The antigen is unknown. TCRdb ran MiXCR on the 5' RACE reads and lists one entry per CDR3 protein. This sample has 450,000 to 650,000 distinct CDR3 sequences, with approximately 13% found just once. The CDR3 is made up of 15 amino acids. CDR1 is SQVTM and CDR2 is ANQGSEA in the germline V gene. The junction had 10 bases not matched to a gene; V was cut back by 4 bases and J by 2 bases. These data belong to a study of T cells after yellow fever vaccination. Study information: SMART-Seq v4 Ultra Low Input served to prepare low-cell-number fractions. Study outcomes and limitations: The secondary response was weaker, and its peak arrived faster, on day 5 versus 15. Subsequent to the booster, the majority of primary-vaccination clones reappeared (around 96% CD4, around 90% CD8). Abundant clonotypes from the bulk population could have been carried over as contaminants into FACS-sorted repertoires.

The chain employs TRBV29-1 and TRBJ2-5; TRBD2 matches 7 bases. This specimen was PBMCs, taken on the day of the yellow fever booster vaccination. The origin of this receptor is a man aged 30 to 39 who received the YFV17D yellow fever vaccine. DNA of the CDR3: TGCAGCGTTGTCCCGTCTAGCGGACTACAAGAGACCCAGTACTTC. Translation: CSVVPSSGLQETQYF.